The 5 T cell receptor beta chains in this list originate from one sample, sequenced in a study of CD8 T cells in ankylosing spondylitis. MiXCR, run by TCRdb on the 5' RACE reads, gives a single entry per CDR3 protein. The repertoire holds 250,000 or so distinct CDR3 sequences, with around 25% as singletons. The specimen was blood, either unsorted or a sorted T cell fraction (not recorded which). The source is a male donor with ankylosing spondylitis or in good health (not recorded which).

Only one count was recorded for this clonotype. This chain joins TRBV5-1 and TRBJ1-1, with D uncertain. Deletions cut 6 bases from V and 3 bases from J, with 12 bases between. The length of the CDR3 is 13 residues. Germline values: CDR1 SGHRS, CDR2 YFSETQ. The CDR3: CASTYSGDTEAFF. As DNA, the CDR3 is TGCGCCAGCACCTACTCGGGCGACACTGAAGCTTTCTTT.

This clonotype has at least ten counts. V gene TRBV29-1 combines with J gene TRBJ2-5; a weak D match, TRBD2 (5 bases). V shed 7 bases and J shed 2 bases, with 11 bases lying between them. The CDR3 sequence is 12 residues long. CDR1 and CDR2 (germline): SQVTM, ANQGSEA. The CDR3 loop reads CSGELDQETQYF. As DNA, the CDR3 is TGCAGCGGGGAACTAGATCAAGAGACCCAGTACTTC.

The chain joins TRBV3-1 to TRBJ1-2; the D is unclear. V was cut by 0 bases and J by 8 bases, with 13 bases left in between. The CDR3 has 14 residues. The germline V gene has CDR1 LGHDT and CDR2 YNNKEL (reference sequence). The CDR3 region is CASSQEGSRRGYTF. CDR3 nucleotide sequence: TGTGCCAGCAGCCAAGAAGGCAGCAGGCGGGGCTACACCTTC. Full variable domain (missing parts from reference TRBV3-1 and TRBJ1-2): DTAVSQTPKYLVTQMGNDKSIKCEQNLGHDTMYWYKQDSKKFLKIMFSYNNKELIINETVPNRFSPKSPDKAHLNLHINSLELGDSAVYFCASSQEGSRRGYTFGSGTRLTVV.

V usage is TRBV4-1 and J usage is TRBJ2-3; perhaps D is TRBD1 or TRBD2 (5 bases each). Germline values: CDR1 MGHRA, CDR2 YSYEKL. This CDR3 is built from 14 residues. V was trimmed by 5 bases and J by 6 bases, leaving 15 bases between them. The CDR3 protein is CASSLAGAADTQYF. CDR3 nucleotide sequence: TGCGCCAGCAGCTTAGCCGGGGCAGCCGATACGCAGTATTTT.

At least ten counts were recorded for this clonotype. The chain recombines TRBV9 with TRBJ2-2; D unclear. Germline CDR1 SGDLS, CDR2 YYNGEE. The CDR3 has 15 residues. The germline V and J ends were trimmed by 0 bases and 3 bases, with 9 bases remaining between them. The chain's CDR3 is CASSVGPADTGELFF. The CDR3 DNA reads TGTGCCAGCAGCGTAGGTCCCGCAGACACCGGGGAGCTGTTTTTT.